This passage covers 29 T cell receptor beta chains from one sample sequenced in a study of T cell changes during pregnancy in multiple sclerosis. Profiling relied on immunoSEQ multiplex PCR, and the TCRdb table lists in-frame clones only, not all of them. In the table there are some 87,000 clones, 85% to 95% of which are singletons. This specimen was peripheral blood, taken in the first trimester of pregnancy. The receptors shown here come from a female donor with multiple sclerosis, enrolled in a pregnancy study.

The chain uses TRBV5-1 and TRBJ2-7, with 10 bases matching TRBD2. Losses at the gene ends were 5 bases for V and 7 bases for J; bases not matched to a gene: 9. The CDR3 covers 14 residues. Germline V gene data show CDR1 as SGHRS and CDR2 as YFSETQ. The CDR3 DNA sequence: TGCGCCAGCAGGCGAGCGGGAGGGCCAGGGGAGCAGTACTTC. Residues: CASRRAGGPGEQYF.

This rearrangement joins TRBV7-9 to TRBJ2-7, with a tentative D call TRBD1 (5 bases). V lost 1 base and J 6 bases, leaving 16 bases between the germline ends. This CDR3 region has 15 residues. Germline CDR1 is SEHNR and CDR2 is FQNEAQ (reference sequence). The CDR3 region has the DNA TGTGCCAGCAGCTTAGATCCTTTCAGCCAGGGCGAGCAGTACTTC. Translation: CASSLDPFSQGEQYF.

V gene TRBV6-6 combines with J gene TRBJ2-7; TRBD1 agrees at 8 bases. CDR3 length equals 15 residues. The trim removed 2 bases at V and 5 bases at J, leaving 8 bases unmatched. Germline loops: CDR1 MNHNY, CDR2 SVGAGI (reference sequence). CDR3 nucleotides: TGTGCCAGCAGTTACGTAGGACAGGGTGGCGACGAGCAGTACTTC. Residues: CASSYVGQGGDEQYF.

The chain joins TRBV28 to TRBJ1-1; TRBD1 is a possible D gene (6 bases). The CDR3 totals 14 residues. The V and J ends lost 5 bases and 10 bases respectively, with 20 bases between them. Germline V CDR1 and CDR2: MDHEN, SYDVKM. CDR3 sequence: CASSGRDRFVGAFF. CDR3 nucleotide sequence: TGTGCCAGCAGTGGTCGAGACAGGTTTGTCGGAGCTTTCTTT. Complete variable domain (other parts from reference TRBV28 and TRBJ1-1): DVKVTQSSRYLVKRTGEKVFLECVQDMDHENMFWYRQDPGLGLRLIYFSYDVKMKEKGDIPEGYSVSREKKERFSLILESASTNQTSMYLCASSGRDRFVGAFFGQGTRLTVV.

The CDR3 loop is CASNPSAGLAGGKQFF. CDR3 nucleotide sequence: TGCGCCAGCAACCCAAGCGCGGGACTAGCGGGAGGGAAGCAGTTCTTC. The rearrangement uses TRBV4-1 and TRBJ2-1; the match to TRBD2 covers 16 bases. CDR1 and CDR2 from the germline V gene are MGHRA and YSYEKL. V lost 7 bases and J lost 11; bases outside the gene matches: 11. The CDR3 runs to 16 residues.

The J gene is TRBJ2-7, the V gene TRBV2, with 7 bases matching TRBD1. This CDR3 comprises 12 residues. The germline CDR1 and CDR2 sequences are SNHLY and FYNNEI. J gave up 3 bases and V 11 bases, and 7 bases lay outside the gene matches. CDR3 loop: CAGQGQYYEQYF. CDR3 coding DNA: TGTGCCGGGCAGGGACAGTACTACGAGCAGTACTTC.

The sample holds one count of this clone. The chain carries TRBV7-2 and TRBJ2-3; 8 bases line up with TRBD2. Germline CDR1 reads SGHTA; CDR2 reads FQGNSA. The CDR3 length is 12 residues. Trimming took 5 bases from V and 8 from J; bases not matched to a gene: 3. CDR3 coding DNA: TGTGCCAGCAGCGAGGGGACTAGTACGCAGTATTTT. Its protein product is CASSEGTSTQYF.

The rearrangement uses TRBV29-1 and TRBJ2-7, with 8 bases that match TRBD1. The J segment lost 0 bases and the V segment lost 4 bases, leaving 2 bases of the junction unmatched. CDR1 SQVTM and CDR2 ANQGSEA come from the germline V gene. CDR3 length: 13 amino acids. CDR3 region: CSVGGTGSYEQYF. CDR3 DNA sequence: TGCAGCGTTGGGGGGACAGGCTCCTACGAGCAGTACTTC.

This rearrangement joins TRBV5-8 to TRBJ1-5, with TRBD1 as a possible D gene (5 bases). The CDR3 totals 16 residues. Germline CDR1 and CDR2: SGHTS and YDEGEE. V lost 2 bases and J 0 bases, leaving 12 bases between the germline ends. In DNA, the CDR3 is TGTGCCAGCAGCTTTAGGGGCATTCATAGCAATCAGCCCCAGCATTTT. It yields the protein CASSFRGIHSNQPQHF. Variable domain in full (rest from reference TRBV5-8 and TRBJ1-5): EAGVTQSPTHLIKTRGQQATLRCSPISGHTSVYWYQQALGLGLQFLLWYDEGEERNRGNFPPRFSGRQFPNYSSELNVNALELEDSALYLCASSFRGIHSNQPQHFGDGTRLSIL.

The CDR3 sequence is CASSPQQGQPQHF. CDR3 sequence (DNA): TGTGCCAGCTCACCTCAACAGGGGCAGCCCCAGCATTTT. The gene calls are TRBV18 and TRBJ1-5; 7 nucleotides agree with TRBD1. Germline CDR1 and CDR2: KGHSH and LQKENI. The CDR3 consists of 13 residues. J was trimmed by 7 bases and V by 3 bases; bases with no gene match: 3.

The chain employs TRBV6-5 and TRBJ1-1; D is uncertain. This CDR3 contains 14 residues. V was cut by 6 bases and J by 3 bases, with 14 bases left in between. Germline V gene data show CDR1 as MNHEY and CDR2 as SVGAGI. The CDR3 protein is CASSHGGLDTEAFF. Here the CDR3 DNA reads TGTGCCAGCAGCCACGGCGGGTTAGACACTGAAGCTTTCTTT.

This chain uses TRBV28 with TRBJ2-3, with 7 bases aligning to TRBD2. V shed 3 bases and J 7 bases; nucleotides not matched to a gene: 7. Germline loops: CDR1 MDHEN, CDR2 SYDVKM. The CDR3 sequence is 14 residues long. DNA for the CDR3: TGTGCCAGCAGTTTCCGTGGGAGGGCTAATACGCAGTATTTT. Residues: CASSFRGRANTQYF.

The chain recombines TRBV14 with TRBJ2-7, with D tentatively TRBD1 (5 bases). The V end was cut by 1 base, the J end by 2 bases, with 6 bases between. The germline gives CDR1 SGHDN, CDR2 FVKESK. The CDR3 length is 13 residues. The CDR3 here is CASSQGQPYEQYF. CDR3 sequence (DNA): TGTGCCAGCAGCCAAGGACAGCCCTACGAGCAGTACTTC.

This chain uses TRBV7-9 with TRBJ2-7; maybe TRBD1 (6 bases). Germline CDR1 SEHNR, CDR2 FQNEAQ (reference sequence). Deletions cut 1 base from V and 5 bases from J, with 12 bases between. The CDR3 has 14 amino acids. CDR3 nucleotides: TGTGCCAGCAGCTTAGGGCAGGGGATCGACGAGCAGTACTTC. Translated: CASSLGQGIDEQYF.

The chain uses TRBV6-8 and TRBJ2-1; 9 bases are a match to TRBD2. This CDR3 is built from 15 residues. The trim removed 0 bases at V and 8 bases at J, leaving 5 bases unmatched. The V gene's germline CDR1 is MNHGY and CDR2 SAAAGT. CDR3 DNA sequence: TGTGCCAGCAGTTACTCGGGACTAGCAATCTATGAGCAGTTCTTC. Translated: CASSYSGLAIYEQFF.

The CDR3 reads CSVDGGYNEQFF. Here the CDR3 DNA reads TGCAGCGTCGATGGGGGGTACAATGAGCAGTTCTTC. The rearrangement uses TRBV29-1 and TRBJ2-1; D may be TRBD2 (6 bases). CDR1 is SQVTM and CDR2 is ANQGSEA in the germline V gene. Trimming removed 6 bases from V and 4 bases from J, with 10 bases in between. The length of the CDR3 is 12 residues.

The chain uses TRBV18 and TRBJ2-5; TRBD2 aligns across 8 bases. Germline trimming cut 2 bases from V and 4 bases from J; bases unmatched to any gene: 12. This CDR3 spans 17 amino acids. Germline V lookup: CDR1 KGHSH, CDR2 LQKENI. The DNA for the CDR3 is TGTGCCAGCTCACCATTACAAGCGGGAGCCGGGGGAGAGACCCAGTACTTC. Protein: CASSPLQAGAGGETQYF.

This chain connects TRBV21-1 to TRBJ2-1; TRBD2 was called by the table and not checked on the DNA. TRBV21-1 is recorded as a pseudogene. This CDR3 has 14 amino acids. Written as DNA, the CDR3 is TGTGCCAGCAGCCGTCGCGGACTTGATAATGAGCAGTTCTTC. Amino acid sequence: CASSRRGLDNEQFF.

This chain connects TRBV5-6 to TRBJ1-5; TRBD1 agrees at 7 bases. Germline CDR1 SGHDT, CDR2 YYEEEE. V lost 2 bases and J lost 2; bases outside the gene matches: 7. The CDR3 sequence is 16 residues long. The CDR3 sequence: CASSLNRGTGNQPQHF. The CDR3 coding sequence is TGTGCCAGCAGCTTAAACAGGGGTACGGGCAATCAGCCCCAGCATTTT.

V and J are TRBV28 and TRBJ1-2; D might be TRBD1 (5 bases). The CDR3 extends over 15 amino acids. Per germline, CDR1 MDHEN and CDR2 SYDVKM. Trimming left V 8 bases short and J 4 bases short, with 20 bases between. The CDR3 loop is CASGRGRDRFYGYTF. DNA of the CDR3: TGTGCCAGCGGGCGGGGTAGGGACCGATTCTATGGCTACACCTTC.

The chain is built from TRBV5-8 and TRBJ2-5; 7 bases map to TRBD2. This CDR3 spans 17 amino acids. V was clipped by 0 bases and J by 5 bases; unmatched bases: 13. Looked up from germline, CDR1 is SGHTS and CDR2 is YDEGEE. CDR3 bases: TGTGCCAGCAGCTTGGGGATGCGGCGCCCCGGGGGGGAGACCCAGTACTTC. Translating it yields CASSLGMRRPGGETQYF. Together with reference TRBV5-8 and TRBJ2-5, the CDR3 gives the full variable domain: EAGVTQSPTHLIKTRGQQATLRCSPISGHTSVYWYQQALGLGLQFLLWYDEGEERNRGNFPPRFSGRQFPNYSSELNVNALELEDSALYLCASSLGMRRPGGETQYFGPGTRLLVL.

The chain is built from TRBV28 and TRBJ1-5, with D unresolved. The CDR3 contains 13 residues. Between the trimmed V and J ends, which lost 8 bases and 1 base, there was a span of 9 bases. CDR1 and CDR2 from the germline V gene are MDHEN and SYDVKM. DNA for the CDR3: TGTGCCAGCCGTCCCGGGAGCAATCAGCCCCAGCATTTT. Protein sequence: CASRPGSNQPQHF.

This CDR3 is CASSFGGRSYNEQFF. The CDR3 DNA reads as TGTGCCAGCAGCTTTGGCGGGAGATCGTACAATGAGCAGTTCTTC. The genes are TRBV5-4 and TRBJ2-1; 7 nucleotides line up with TRBD2. V trimming: 2 bases; J trimming: 4 bases; junction bases outside the gene matches: 6. CDR1 and CDR2 (germline): SGHNT, YYREEE (reference sequence). CDR3 size: 15 residues. Looking up the rest from reference TRBV5-4 and TRBJ2-1 gives the full variable domain: ETGVTQSPTHLIKTRGQQVTLRCSSQSGHNTVSWYQQALGQGPQFIFQYYREEENGRGNFPPRFSGLQFPNYSSELNVNALELDDSALYLCASSFGGRSYNEQFFGPGTRLTVL.

V is TRBV5-8 and J is TRBJ2-5; 7 bases map to TRBD2. The CDR3 loop spans 13 amino acids. Germline V CDR1 and CDR2: SGHTS, YDEGEE. The V and J ends lost 6 bases and 7 bases, in that order; junction bases with no gene match: 9. As DNA, the CDR3 is TGTGCCAGCATCGTATCGGGAGGCGCGACCCAGTACTTC. Translation: CASIVSGGATQYF. The whole variable domain, remainder taken from reference TRBV5-8 and TRBJ2-5, is EAGVTQSPTHLIKTRGQQATLRCSPISGHTSVYWYQQALGLGLQFLLWYDEGEERNRGNFPPRFSGRQFPNYSSELNVNALELEDSALYLCASIVSGGATQYFGPGTRLLVL.

In its sample, this clone was seen once. The rearrangement uses TRBV15 and TRBJ2-1, with D perhaps TRBD2 (5 bases). The germline V gene has CDR1 LNHNV and CDR2 YYDKDF (reference sequence). The ends were cut back, 0 bases at V and 5 bases at J, with 8 bases in the middle. The CDR3 contains 14 residues. Here the CDR3 DNA reads TGTGCCACCAGCAGAGATTGGGGAGACAATGAGCAGTTCTTC. Protein product: CATSRDWGDNEQFF. Together with reference TRBV15 and TRBJ2-1, the CDR3 gives the full variable domain: DAMVIQNPRYQVTQFGKPVTLSCSQTLNHNVMYWYQQKSSQAPKLLFHYYDKDFNNEADTPDNFQSRRPNTSFCFLDIRSPGLGDTAMYLCATSRDWGDNEQFFGPGTRLTVL.

This chain connects TRBV7-2 to TRBJ2-7; D may be TRBD1 (5 bases). This CDR3 has 15 residues. Trimming stripped 2 bases from V and 3 bases from J, with 14 bases between. Looked up from germline, CDR1 is SGHTA and CDR2 is FQGNSA. The CDR3 is CASSLYYVRDYEQYF. In DNA form, the CDR3 reads TGTGCCAGCAGCTTATATTACGTCAGGGACTACGAGCAGTACTTC.

V gene TRBV30 combines with J gene TRBJ2-5, with TRBD1 as a possible D gene (6 bases). Gene TRBJ2-7 matches the end of the DNA better, so the J call may be wrong. Germline values: CDR1 GTSNPN, CDR2 SVGIG (reference sequence). This CDR3 comprises 12 residues. The CDR3 DNA sequence: TGTGCCTGGGGTGACAGGACCTACGAGCAGTACTTC. Residues: CAWGDRTYEQYF.

The chain employs TRBV4-2 and TRBJ2-2; D not resolved. The V and J ends lost 0 bases and 7 bases respectively, with 12 bases between them. The CDR3 runs to 15 residues. CDR1 is LGHNA and CDR2 is YNFKEQ in the germline V gene. CDR3 sequence reads: CASSQDSRRIGELFF. For the CDR3, the DNA is TGTGCCAGCAGCCAAGATAGCCGGCGGATCGGGGAGCTGTTTTTT.

This chain uses TRBV9 with TRBJ2-4; a possible D gene is TRBD1 (6 bases). The CDR3 extends over 14 amino acids. Trimming stripped 3 bases from V and 6 bases from J, with 13 bases between. Germline assignment: CDR1 SGDLS and CDR2 YYNGEE. The CDR3 DNA sequence: TGTGCCAGCAGCGAACAGGGAGTGGGAAACATTCAGTACTTC. Protein product: CASSEQGVGNIQYF.